The rows below give T cell receptor beta chains drawn from one sample of a study of cytomegalovirus exposure and HLA in healthy donors. Some clones are missing from TCRdb's copy, which holds only in-frame ones; the method was immunoSEQ multiplex PCR. The table shows about 190,000 clones, with roughly 77% occurring only once. The sequenced sample was PBMCs. Every receptor here comes from a woman aged 50 to 65 in good health and CMV-seronegative. The CDR3 runs from the conserved cysteine through the conserved F or W. Fields, in order: CDR3 DNA, CDR3 protein, D gene, CDR3 length, J gene, clone size, V gene. A D gene is named only where the DNA matches it firmly. For some rows the clone size is stated as once, few or many, or as a class when expanded; others skip it.

cdr3_nt: TGCGCCAGCAGCTCGGGGATCAATCAGCCCCAGCATTTT
cdr3_aa: CASSSGINQPQHF
d_call: -
cdr3_length: 13
j_call: TRBJ1-5
clone_size: -
v_call: TRBV5-1

cdr3_nt: TGTGCCAGCAGCACGCGGACTAGCGGCCTCCAAGAGACCCAGTACTTC
cdr3_aa: CASSTRTSGLQETQYF
d_call: TRBD2
cdr3_length: 16
j_call: TRBJ2-5
clone_size: -
v_call: TRBV11-2

cdr3_nt: TGTGCCAGCAGCTTCACCCTTGACAGGGGGTCCTACGAGCAGTACTTC
cdr3_aa: CASSFTLDRGSYEQYF
d_call: TRBD1
cdr3_length: 16
j_call: TRBJ2-7
clone_size: -
v_call: TRBV7-2

cdr3_nt: TGTGCCAGCAGCCGCGGGGAGGGGGAGCAAGGCTACACCTTC
cdr3_aa: CASSRGEGEQGYTF
d_call: -
cdr3_length: 14
j_call: TRBJ1-2
clone_size: -
v_call: TRBV6-5

cdr3_nt: TGCGCCAGCAGCTTGCTCGGACTGAACACCGGGGAGCTGTTTTTT
cdr3_aa: CASSLLGLNTGELFF
d_call: -
cdr3_length: 15
j_call: TRBJ2-2
clone_size: -
v_call: TRBV5-1

cdr3_nt: TGTGCCAGCAGTTTACTTGGCGGGAGAAACGAGCAGTACTTC
cdr3_aa: CASSLLGGRNEQYF
d_call: TRBD2
cdr3_length: 14
j_call: TRBJ2-7
clone_size: -
v_call: TRBV27

cdr3_nt: TGTGCCAGCAGCACAACCTACAGGGGAACAGATACGCAGTATTTT
cdr3_aa: CASSTTYRGTDTQYF
d_call: TRBD1
cdr3_length: 15
j_call: TRBJ2-3
clone_size: few
v_call: TRBV6-5

cdr3_nt: TGCGCCAGCAGCCAACGGACAGGGGAGGCCCAGCATTTT
cdr3_aa: CASSQRTGEAQHF
d_call: TRBD1
cdr3_length: 13
j_call: TRBJ1-5
clone_size: -
v_call: TRBV4-1

cdr3_nt: TGCGCCAGCAGGATGGGACAGCTAAGCTATGGCTACACCTTC
cdr3_aa: CASRMGQLSYGYTF
d_call: TRBD1
cdr3_length: 14
j_call: TRBJ1-2
clone_size: -
v_call: TRBV10-2

cdr3_nt: TGTGCCAGCAGTGCGGCGGGAGAGACCCAGTACTTC
cdr3_aa: CASSAAGETQYF
d_call: -
cdr3_length: 12
j_call: TRBJ2-5
clone_size: -
v_call: TRBV2

cdr3_nt: TGTGCTAGTGGTTTGGAGAGGATTAATGAAGCTTTCTTT
cdr3_aa: CASGLERINEAFF
d_call: -
cdr3_length: 13
j_call: TRBJ1-1
clone_size: -
v_call: TRBV12-5

cdr3_nt: TGCGCCAGCAGCCCAGAGATCGGACACCCCTATGGCTACACCTTC
cdr3_aa: CASSPEIGHPYGYTF
d_call: -
cdr3_length: 15
j_call: TRBJ1-2
clone_size: -
v_call: TRBV4-1

cdr3_nt: TGTGCCAGCAGTGGGGGGACAGGGGTTGATTCCTACGAGCAGTACTTC
cdr3_aa: CASSGGTGVDSYEQYF
d_call: TRBD1
cdr3_length: 16
j_call: TRBJ2-7
clone_size: -
v_call: TRBV2

cdr3_nt: TGTGCCAGCACTCCCAGAGGGGACAGGAGTGAAGCTTTCTTT
cdr3_aa: CASTPRGDRSEAFF
d_call: TRBD1
cdr3_length: 14
j_call: TRBJ1-1
clone_size: -
v_call: TRBV6-5

cdr3_nt: TGTGCCAGCAGCTTCGTCGGTGGCACAGATACGCAGTATTTT
cdr3_aa: CASSFVGGTDTQYF
d_call: -
cdr3_length: 14
j_call: TRBJ2-3
clone_size: -
v_call: TRBV7-2

cdr3_nt: TGTGCCAGCAGTGGGACTTCGAGCACCGGGGAGCTGTTTTTT
cdr3_aa: CASSGTSSTGELFF
d_call: -
cdr3_length: 14
j_call: TRBJ2-2
clone_size: -
v_call: TRBV6-4

cdr3_nt: TGTGCCAGCAGCTGGTTAGCGGTTGGTGTAGATACGCAGTATTTT
cdr3_aa: CASSWLAVGVDTQYF
d_call: -
cdr3_length: 15
j_call: TRBJ2-3
clone_size: -
v_call: TRBV6-1

cdr3_nt: TGCGCCAGCAGCGCAAGCGGGGGGTCGGGAGATACGCAGTATTTT
cdr3_aa: CASSASGGSGDTQYF
d_call: TRBD2
cdr3_length: 15
j_call: TRBJ2-3
clone_size: -
v_call: TRBV4-3